The 21 T cell receptor beta chains below come from one sample, sequenced in a study of T cells in Graves' hyperthyroidism and ophthalmopathy. Amplification of TCR beta CDR3 regions was performed using RNA transcripts as template. First-round RT-PCR targeting the TCR CDR3 was performed with the HTBI primer set. TCRdb re-analysed the multiplex PCR reads in MiXCR, keeping a single row per CDR3 protein. The sample consists of about 410,000 distinct CDR3 sequences, roughly 14% of them appearing once. The sequenced sample was blood. These receptors were collected from a woman in her 30s with Graves' ophthalmopathy.

This clonotype showed up just a few times. The chain combines TRBV6-2 or TRBV6-3 with TRBJ1-5; 9 nucleotides line up with TRBD1. CDR1 and CDR2 from the germline V gene are MNHEY and SVGEGT. V lost 2 bases and J lost 6; bases outside the gene matches: 11. The CDR3 length is 17 residues. The CDR3 DNA reads TGTGCCAGCAGTTACGCCACCACGACAGGGGGGGTTCAGCCCCAGCATTTT. It codes for CASSYATTTGGVQPQHF.

V gene TRBV13 combines with J gene TRBJ2-5; 10 bases fit TRBD1. The CDR3 loop spans 15 amino acids. V lost 5 bases, J lost 5 bases, and 8 bases stayed unmatched. Germline V CDR1 and CDR2: PRHDT, FYEKMQ (reference sequence). CDR3 coding DNA: TGTGCCAGCAGCGGCCGGGACAGGGGATGGGAGACCCAGTACTTC. It is translated as CASSGRDRGWETQYF.

This clonotype was counted at least ten times. The chain has TRBV20-1 and TRBJ2-7; 7 bases line up with TRBD2. The CDR3 consists of 14 residues. CDR1 DFQATT and CDR2 SNEGSKA come from the germline V gene (reference sequence). The trim removed 7 bases at V and 4 bases at J, leaving 13 bases unmatched. The CDR3 nucleotides read TGCAGTGGAATGGACGGGGGGATATCTTACGAGCAGTACTTC. This codes for CSGMDGGISYEQYF.

The chain combines TRBV5-1 with TRBJ1-1; 9 bases are shared with TRBD1. This CDR3 is 16 amino acids long. J lost 8 bases, V lost 3 bases, and 14 bases had no gene match. The germline V gene has CDR1 SGHRS and CDR2 YFSETQ. The CDR3 here is CASSSRDRAEGREAFF. The DNA of the CDR3 is TGCGCCAGCAGCTCCCGGGACAGGGCCGAAGGGAGGGAAGCTTTCTTT. Complete variable domain (other parts from reference TRBV5-1 and TRBJ1-1): KAGVTQTPRYLIKTRGQQVTLSCSPISGHRSVSWYQQTPGQGLQFLFEYFSETQRNKGNFPGRFSGRQFSNSRSEMNVSTLELGDSALYLCASSSRDRAEGREAFFGQGTRLTVV.

Many counts were recorded for this clonotype. V gene TRBV11-2 combines with J gene TRBJ2-3; D is possibly TRBD1 (5 bases). V gave up 5 bases and J gave up 1 base, with 22 bases separating them. The CDR3 has 18 amino acids. Germline values: CDR1 SGHAT, CDR2 FQNNGV. The CDR3: CASSPSLRQLSGTDTQYF. CDR3 in DNA: TGTGCCAGCAGCCCGTCCCTGAGACAGCTATCGGGCACAGATACGCAGTATTTT.

This clonotype was seen repeatedly, ten times or more. The rearrangement links TRBV7-9 to TRBJ2-2, with D unresolved. The CDR3 contains 13 residues. V lost 5 bases and J lost 4, with 8 bases in between. Germline V gives CDR1 SEHNR, CDR2 FQNEAQ (reference sequence). The CDR3 region has the DNA TGTGCCAGCAGCGCTAGACTCACCGGGGAGCTGTTTTTT. It is translated as CASSARLTGELFF.

The rearrangement uses TRBV4-1 and TRBJ2-5, with D perhaps assigned TRBD1 or TRBD2 (5 bases each). The V gene lost 4 bases and the J gene lost 4 bases, with 22 bases spanning the gap. CDR1 is MGHRA, CDR2 YSYEKL, per germline. This CDR3 region has 17 residues. The CDR3 DNA reads TGCGCCAGCAGCCCCTTGGGGACGGATGCGAGGGGAGAGACCCAGTACTTC. The encoded protein is CASSPLGTDARGETQYF.

The rearrangement uses TRBV5-1 and TRBJ1-3; 8 nucleotides match TRBD1. V shed 0 bases, J shed 7 bases, and the junction held 0 bases outside the gene matches. CDR1 is SGHRS, CDR2 YFSETQ, per germline. The CDR3 length is 13 residues. CDR3 in DNA: TGCGCCAGCAGCTTGGGGACAGGGAACACCATATATTTT. It codes for CASSLGTGNTIYF.

At least ten counts were recorded for this clonotype. The J gene is TRBJ2-2, the V gene TRBV12-3 or TRBV12-4; no clear D gene. V lost 2 bases, J lost 3 bases, and 4 bases lay in between. This CDR3 is built from 13 residues. CDR3 amino acids: CASSLLDTGELFF. CDR3 bases: TGTGCCAGCAGTTTATTGGACACCGGGGAGCTGTTTTTT.

In this sample, this clonotype turned up many times. The chain combines TRBV30 with TRBJ1-1; no clear D. The CDR3 is 14 residues long. Germline V gene data show CDR1 as GTSNPN and CDR2 as SVGIG (reference sequence). V shed 2 bases and J shed 7 bases, with 17 bases lying between them. CDR3 bases: TGTGCCTGGAGTTTACCTGACGAGTGGCTTGAAGCTTTCTTT. It codes for CAWSLPDEWLEAFF.

A note on this clonotype: A much bigger clone sits one base away, suggesting this may be a read error. This sequence joins TRBV14 and TRBJ2-7; D assignment may be TRBD1 or TRBD2 (6 bases each). The closer fit of TRBJ2-1 to the DNA end suggests the J call may be wrong. This CDR3 region has 15 residues. Germline CDR1 SGHDN, CDR2 FVKESK. CDR3 sequence reads: CRQVHKTRMDYEQFF. Here the CDR3 DNA reads TGTCGACAGGTCCACAAGACTAGGATGGACTACGAGCAGTTCTTC.

This clonotype was seen at least ten times. The chain employs TRBV7-9 and TRBJ2-1, with 9 bases identical to TRBD2. The germline V gene has CDR1 SEHNR and CDR2 FQNEAQ (reference sequence). The junction had 14 bases not matched to a gene; V was cut back by 4 bases and J by 7 bases. There are 17 residues in the CDR3. The CDR3 sequence: CASSSSVGGGARNEQFF. CDR3 DNA: TGTGCCAGCAGCTCATCCGTAGGCGGGGGGGCCAGAAATGAGCAGTTCTTC.

This clonotype was seen at least ten times. The CDR3 nucleotides read TGTGCCAGCAGCTTAGATCTAAGTCAGTCTACCTACGAGCAGTACTTC. Protein: CASSLDLSQSTYEQYF. The chain has TRBV11-2 and TRBJ2-7; no reliable D call. V lost 0 bases, J lost 2 bases, and 14 bases lay in between. CDR1 is SGHAT and CDR2 is FQNNGV in the germline V gene. The length of the CDR3 is 16 residues.

This clonotype was detected a few times. J is TRBJ1-4 and V is TRBV20-1; D is undetermined. Trimming took off 3 bases at V and 0 bases at J, with 17 bases between the two ends. The germline gives CDR1 DFQATT, CDR2 SNEGSKA (reference sequence). The CDR3 is 17 amino acids. The CDR3 DNA follows: TGCAGTGCTAGCCCCGACAATTATCCGGCAACTAATGAAAAACTGTTTTTT. Residues: CSASPDNYPATNEKLFF.

In this sample, this clonotype turned up many times. The rearrangement uses TRBV30 and TRBJ1-1, with a weak D call TRBD1 (6 bases). Trimming left V 3 bases short and J 1 base short, with 9 bases between. Germline V lookup: CDR1 GTSNPN, CDR2 SVGIG (reference sequence). CDR3 size: 13 residues. The CDR3 loop reads CAWSPGANTEAFF. The CDR3 region has the DNA TGTGCCTGGAGCCCGGGGGCGAACACTGAAGCTTTCTTT.

This clonotype was detected ten times or more. The chain has TRBV28 and TRBJ2-7, with D hard to call. Trimming stripped 6 bases from V and 0 bases from J, with 12 bases between. Germline V lookup: CDR1 MDHEN, CDR2 SYDVKM. CDR3 length equals 14 residues. This CDR3 reads CASSPGRRSYEQYF. DNA of the CDR3: TGTGCCAGCAGCCCCGGCAGGCGCTCCTACGAGCAGTACTTC.

This clonotype was counted ten times or more. The chain is built from TRBV4-1 and TRBJ2-5; TRBD1 aligns across 7 bases. Germline-derived CDR1 and CDR2 are MGHRA and YSYEKL. V gave up 6 bases and J gave up 2 bases; unmatched junction bases: 9. The CDR3 runs 15 residues. The CDR3 DNA follows: TGCGCCAGCAGAACGACAGGGCTAGAGCAAGAGACCCAGTACTTC. The encoded protein is CASRTTGLEQETQYF.

Only a few counts were recorded for this clonotype. The chain combines TRBV6-4 with TRBJ1-6; D unclear. The CDR3 has 13 amino acids. CDR1 is MRHNA and CDR2 is SNTAGT in the germline V gene. Deletions cut 3 bases from V and 10 bases from J, with 10 bases between. The CDR3 DNA reads as TGTGCCAGCAGTGAGGGGATAGGGTCACCCCTCCACTTT. It translates to CASSEGIGSPLHF.

This clonotype was recorded at least ten times. This sequence joins TRBV12-3 or TRBV12-4 and TRBJ1-1; no clear D gene. The CDR3 has 14 residues. Trimming took 2 bases from V and 11 from J, leaving 18 bases between them. CDR3 amino acids: CASSLLWTPDGAFF. The CDR3 coding sequence is TGTGCCAGCAGTTTACTCTGGACCCCCGACGGGGCTTTCTTT.

This clonotype was counted at least ten times. The chain recombines TRBV12-5 with TRBJ2-1; D gene unclear. This CDR3 is built from 16 residues. In germline, CDR1 is LGHNT, CDR2 FRNRAP. V was clipped by 3 bases and J by 1 base, with 13 bases between them. The CDR3 nucleotides are TGTGCTAGTGGTTTTTTGTTTTCGAAGTCCTACAATGAGCAGTTCTTC. It codes for CASGFLFSKSYNEQFF.

This chain joins TRBV20-1 and TRBJ1-5; tentative D call: TRBD1 (6 bases). This CDR3 has 14 residues. V lost 5 bases, J lost 3 bases, and 14 bases lay in between. Germline V gene sequence: CDR1 DFQATT, CDR2 SNEGSKA (reference sequence). Here the CDR3 reads CSASQRGNNQPQHF. The CDR3 coding sequence is TGCAGTGCTTCCCAAAGGGGGAACAATCAGCCCCAGCATTTT.